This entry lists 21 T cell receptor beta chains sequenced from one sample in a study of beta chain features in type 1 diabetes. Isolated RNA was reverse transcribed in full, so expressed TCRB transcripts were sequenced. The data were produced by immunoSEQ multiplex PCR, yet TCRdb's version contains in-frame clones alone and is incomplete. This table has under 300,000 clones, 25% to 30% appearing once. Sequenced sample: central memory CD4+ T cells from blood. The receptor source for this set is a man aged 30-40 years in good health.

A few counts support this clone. The CDR3: CASSPSVGAGYTEAFF. DNA of the CDR3: TGTGCCAGCTCACCATCGGTCGGGGCAGGCTACACTGAAGCTTTCTTT. V is TRBV18 and J is TRBJ1-1, with a weak D call TRBD1 (5 bases). Trimming removed 2 bases from V and 3 bases from J, with 16 bases in between. This CDR3 is 16 amino acids long. Germline V lookup: CDR1 KGHSH, CDR2 LQKENI.

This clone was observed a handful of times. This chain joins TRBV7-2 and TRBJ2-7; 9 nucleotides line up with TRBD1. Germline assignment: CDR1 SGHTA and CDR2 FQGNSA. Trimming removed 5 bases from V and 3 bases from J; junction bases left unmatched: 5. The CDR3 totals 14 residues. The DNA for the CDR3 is TGTGCCAGCAGCACCGGGACAGGGTTCTACGAGCAGTACTTC. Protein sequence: CASSTGTGFYEQYF.

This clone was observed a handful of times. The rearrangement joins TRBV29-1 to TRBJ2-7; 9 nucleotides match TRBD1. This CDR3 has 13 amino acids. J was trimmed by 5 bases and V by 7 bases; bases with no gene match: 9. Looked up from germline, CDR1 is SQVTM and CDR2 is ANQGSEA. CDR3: CSATGQGINEQYF. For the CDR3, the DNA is TGCAGCGCTACGGGACAGGGAATTAACGAGCAGTACTTC.

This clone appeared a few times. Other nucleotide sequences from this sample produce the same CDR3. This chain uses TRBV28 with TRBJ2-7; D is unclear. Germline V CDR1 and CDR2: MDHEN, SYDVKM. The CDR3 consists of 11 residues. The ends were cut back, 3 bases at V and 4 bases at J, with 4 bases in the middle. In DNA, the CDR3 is TGTGCCAGCAGTTTGGGGTACGAGCAGTACTTC. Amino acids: CASSLGYEQYF.

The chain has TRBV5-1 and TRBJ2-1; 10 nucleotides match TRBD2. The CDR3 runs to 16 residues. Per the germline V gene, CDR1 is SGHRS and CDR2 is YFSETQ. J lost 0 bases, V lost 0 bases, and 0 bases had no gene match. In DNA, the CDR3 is TGCGCCAGCAGCTTGGTAGCGGGAGGCTCCTACAATGAGCAGTTCTTC. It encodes CASSLVAGGSYNEQFF.

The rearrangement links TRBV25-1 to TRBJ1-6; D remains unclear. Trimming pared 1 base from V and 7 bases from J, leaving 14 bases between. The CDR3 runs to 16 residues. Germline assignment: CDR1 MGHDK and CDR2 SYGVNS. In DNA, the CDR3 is TGTGCCAGCAGTGAATCTCTGGTCAGCGGGAATTCACCCCTCCACTTT. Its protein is CASSESLVSGNSPLHF. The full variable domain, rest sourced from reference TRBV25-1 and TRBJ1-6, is EADIYQTPRYLVIGTGKKITLECSQTMGHDKMYWYQQDPGMELHLIHYSYGVNSTEKGDLSSESTVSRIRTEHFPLTLESARPSHTSQYLCASSESLVSGNSPLHFGNGTRLTVT.

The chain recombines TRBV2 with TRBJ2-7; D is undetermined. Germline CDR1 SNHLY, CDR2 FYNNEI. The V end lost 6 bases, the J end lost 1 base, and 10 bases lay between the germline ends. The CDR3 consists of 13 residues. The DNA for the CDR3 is TGTGCCAGCAGCGCCGACGGATCCTACGAGCAGTACTTC. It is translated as CASSADGSYEQYF.

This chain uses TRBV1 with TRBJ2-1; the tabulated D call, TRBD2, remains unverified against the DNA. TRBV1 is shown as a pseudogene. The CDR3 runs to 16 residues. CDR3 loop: CTSSQADGGLYNEQFF. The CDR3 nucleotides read TGCACCAGCAGCCAAGCTGACGGGGGACTATACAATGAGCAGTTCTTC.

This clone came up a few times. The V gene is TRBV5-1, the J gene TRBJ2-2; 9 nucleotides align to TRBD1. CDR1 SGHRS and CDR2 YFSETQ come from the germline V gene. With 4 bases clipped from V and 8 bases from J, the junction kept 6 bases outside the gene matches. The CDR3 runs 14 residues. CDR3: CASSMGQGPGELFF. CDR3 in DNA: TGCGCCAGCAGCATGGGACAGGGTCCGGGGGAGCTGTTTTTT. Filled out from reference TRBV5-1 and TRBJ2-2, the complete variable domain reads KAGVTQTPRYLIKTRGQQVTLSCSPISGHRSVSWYQQTPGQGLQFLFEYFSETQRNKGNFPGRFSGRQFSNSRSEMNVSTLELGDSALYLCASSMGQGPGELFFGEGSRLTVL.

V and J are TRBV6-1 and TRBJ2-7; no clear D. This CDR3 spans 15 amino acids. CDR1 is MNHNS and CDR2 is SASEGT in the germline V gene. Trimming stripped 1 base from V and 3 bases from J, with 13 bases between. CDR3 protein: CASSEEAEPYYEQYF. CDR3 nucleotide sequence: TGTGCCAGCAGTGAAGAGGCGGAACCCTACTACGAGCAGTACTTC.

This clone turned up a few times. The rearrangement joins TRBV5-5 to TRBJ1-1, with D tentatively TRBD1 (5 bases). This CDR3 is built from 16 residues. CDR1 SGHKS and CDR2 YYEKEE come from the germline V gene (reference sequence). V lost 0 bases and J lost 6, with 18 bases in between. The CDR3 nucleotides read TGTGCCAGCAGCTTGGGGGCCCTGGGCCCGACAGCTGAAGCTTTCTTT. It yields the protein CASSLGALGPTAEAFF. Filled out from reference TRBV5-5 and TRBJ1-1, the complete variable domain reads DAGVTQSPTHLIKTRGQQVTLRCSPISGHKSVSWYQQVLGQGPQFIFQYYEKEERGRGNFPDRFSARQFPNYSSELNVNALLLGDSALYLCASSLGALGPTAEAFFGQGTRLTVV.

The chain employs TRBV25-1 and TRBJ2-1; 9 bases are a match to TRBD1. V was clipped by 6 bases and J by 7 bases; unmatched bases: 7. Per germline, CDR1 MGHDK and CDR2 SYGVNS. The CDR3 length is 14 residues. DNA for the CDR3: TGTGCCAGCAGGGGACAGGGTAATAGGAATGAGCAGTTCTTC. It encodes CASRGQGNRNEQFF.

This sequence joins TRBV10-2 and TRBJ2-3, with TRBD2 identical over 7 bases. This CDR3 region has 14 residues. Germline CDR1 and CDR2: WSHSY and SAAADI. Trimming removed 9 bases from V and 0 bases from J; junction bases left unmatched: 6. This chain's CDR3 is CASGLADSTDTQYF. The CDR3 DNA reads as TGCGCCAGTGGGCTAGCGGATAGCACAGATACGCAGTATTTT.

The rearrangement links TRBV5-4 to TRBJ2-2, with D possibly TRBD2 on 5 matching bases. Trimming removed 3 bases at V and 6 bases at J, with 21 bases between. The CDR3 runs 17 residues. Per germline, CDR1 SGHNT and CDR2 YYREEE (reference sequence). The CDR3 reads CASSSTTLDPRAGELFF. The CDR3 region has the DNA TGTGCCAGCAGCTCAACAACACTAGACCCGAGGGCCGGGGAGCTGTTTTTT.

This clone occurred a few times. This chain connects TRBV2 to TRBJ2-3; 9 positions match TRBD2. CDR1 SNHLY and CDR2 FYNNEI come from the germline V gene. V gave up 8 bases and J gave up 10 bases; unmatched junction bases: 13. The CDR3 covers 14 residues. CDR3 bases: TGTGCCAGCTCGGGGACTAGCCGGGCTGTTGCGCAGTATTTT. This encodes CASSGTSRAVAQYF.

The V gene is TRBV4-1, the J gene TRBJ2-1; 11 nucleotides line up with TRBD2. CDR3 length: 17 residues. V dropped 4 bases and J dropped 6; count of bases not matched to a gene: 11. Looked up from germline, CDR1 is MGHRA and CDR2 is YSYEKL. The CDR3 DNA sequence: TGCGCCAGCAGCCGAGGGGGACTAGCGGTATTGGGCAATGAGCAGTTCTTC. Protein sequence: CASSRGGLAVLGNEQFF.

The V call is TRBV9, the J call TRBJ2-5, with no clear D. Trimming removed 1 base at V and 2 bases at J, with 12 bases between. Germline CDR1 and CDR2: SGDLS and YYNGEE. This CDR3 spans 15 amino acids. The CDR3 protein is CASSVIGAPQETQYF. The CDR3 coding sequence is TGTGCCAGCAGCGTAATAGGTGCCCCTCAAGAGACCCAGTACTTC.

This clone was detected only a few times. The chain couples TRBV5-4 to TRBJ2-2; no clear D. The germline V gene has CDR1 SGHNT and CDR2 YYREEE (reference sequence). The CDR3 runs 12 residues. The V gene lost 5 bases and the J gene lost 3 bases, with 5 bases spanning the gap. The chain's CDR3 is CASSYDTGELFF. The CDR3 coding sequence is TGTGCCAGCAGTTATGACACCGGGGAGCTGTTTTTT. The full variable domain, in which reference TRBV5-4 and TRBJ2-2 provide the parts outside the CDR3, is ETGVTQSPTHLIKTRGQQVTLRCSSQSGHNTVSWYQQALGQGPQFIFQYYREEENGRGNFPPRFSGLQFPNYSSELNVNALELDDSALYLCASSYDTGELFFGEGSRLTVL.

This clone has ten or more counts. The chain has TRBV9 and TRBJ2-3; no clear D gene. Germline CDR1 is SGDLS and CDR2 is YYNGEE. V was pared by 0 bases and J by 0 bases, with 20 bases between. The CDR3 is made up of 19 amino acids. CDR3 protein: CASSVADWSRHQSTDTQYF. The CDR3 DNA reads TGTGCCAGCAGCGTAGCTGATTGGTCCCGTCACCAAAGCACAGATACGCAGTATTTT.

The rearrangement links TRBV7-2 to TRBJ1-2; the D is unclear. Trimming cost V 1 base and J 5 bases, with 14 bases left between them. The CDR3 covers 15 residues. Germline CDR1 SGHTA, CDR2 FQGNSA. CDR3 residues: CASSLERGGGYGYTF. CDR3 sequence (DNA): TGTGCCAGCAGCTTAGAGCGCGGCGGTGGTTATGGCTACACCTTC.

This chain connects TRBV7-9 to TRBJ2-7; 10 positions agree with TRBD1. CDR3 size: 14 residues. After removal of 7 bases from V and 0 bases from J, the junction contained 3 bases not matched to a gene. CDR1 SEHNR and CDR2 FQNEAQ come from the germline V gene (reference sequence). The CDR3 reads CASNGQGDSYEQYF. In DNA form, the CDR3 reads TGTGCCAGCAATGGACAGGGGGACTCCTACGAGCAGTACTTC.